The 17 T cell receptor beta chains given below trace back to one sample, sequenced in a study of T-cell reconstitution after alpha-beta-depleted transplantation in children. This sample's TCRbeta library carried unique molecular identifier barcodes. TCRdb re-derived calls from the PCR reads in MiXCR, one entry per CDR3 protein. Of some 290,000 distinct CDR3 sequences detected, about a tenth appear once; the ten largest clones hold over 9.5%. The sequences come from PBMCs from the stem cell graft donor, collected from the stem cell graft. The receptors come from a human donor who donated a stem cell graft to a child with SCID.

This clonotype has only a few counts. The gene calls are TRBV20-1 and TRBJ1-5; unclear D gene. Trimming took 4 bases from V and 0 from J, leaving 13 bases between them. This CDR3 has 15 residues. Germline-derived CDR1 and CDR2 are DFQATT and SNEGSKA (reference sequence). The CDR3 sequence is CSAKEGPGSNQPQHF. CDR3 nucleotides: TGCAGTGCTAAAGAGGGTCCGGGTAGCAATCAGCCCCAGCATTTT.

In this sample, this clonotype turned up a few times. This chain links TRBV11-2 with TRBJ2-1; 10 bases agree with TRBD2. The CDR3 runs 15 residues. V shed 5 bases and J 8 bases; nucleotides not matched to a gene: 9. The germline V gene has CDR1 SGHAT and CDR2 FQNNGV. In nucleotides, the CDR3 is TGTGCCAGCAGCGCTAGCGGGGGTTCGTATTATGAGCAGTTCTTC. Encoded protein: CASSASGGSYYEQFF.

J is TRBJ1-2 and V is TRBV11-2; the D is unclear. The germline CDR1 and CDR2 sequences are SGHAT and FQNNGV. V was clipped by 4 bases and J by 5 bases, with 8 bases between them. CDR3 length equals 12 residues. The CDR3 here is CASSYERYGYTF. Written as DNA, the CDR3 is TGTGCCAGCAGCTATGAGAGATATGGCTACACCTTC.

The sample holds many counts of this clonotype. The chain has TRBV7-2 and TRBJ2-2, with D perhaps TRBD1 or TRBD2 (5 bases each). Germline loops: CDR1 SGHTA, CDR2 FQGNSA. Trimming stripped 4 bases from V and 1 base from J, with 10 bases between. The CDR3 has 15 amino acids. CDR3 DNA sequence: TGTGCCAGCAGCTACCAGAGGGGGAACACCGGGGAGCTGTTTTTT. This codes for CASSYQRGNTGELFF. Combining the CDR3 with reference TRBV7-2 and TRBJ2-2 gives the whole variable domain GAGVSQSPSNKVTEKGKDVELRCDPISGHTALYWYRQSLGQGLEFLIYFQGNSAPDKSGLPSDRFSAERTGGSVSTLTIQRTQQEDSAVYLCASSYQRGNTGELFFGEGSRLTVL.

The chain carries TRBV5-1 and TRBJ2-5; a weak D match, TRBD1 (5 bases). In germline, CDR1 is SGHRS, CDR2 YFSETQ. The CDR3 loop spans 15 amino acids. The V and J ends lost 0 bases and 4 bases respectively, with 13 bases between them. The CDR3 region has the DNA TGCGCCAGCAGCTTGGTAGGGGATGCGCGAGAGACCCAGTACTTC. Amino acid sequence: CASSLVGDARETQYF. Full variable domain (missing parts from reference TRBV5-1 and TRBJ2-5): KAGVTQTPRYLIKTRGQQVTLSCSPISGHRSVSWYQQTPGQGLQFLFEYFSETQRNKGNFPGRFSGRQFSNSRSEMNVSTLELGDSALYLCASSLVGDARETQYFGPGTRLLVL.

At least ten counts were recorded for this clonotype. The chain couples TRBV5-1 to TRBJ2-2; 13 positions agree with TRBD2. CDR1 and CDR2 from the germline V gene are SGHRS and YFSETQ. This CDR3 spans 18 amino acids. J lost 1 base, V lost 2 bases, and 5 bases had no gene match. The CDR3: CASSFGLAGAMNTGELFF. The CDR3, as DNA: TGCGCCAGCAGCTTCGGACTAGCGGGGGCCATGAACACCGGGGAGCTGTTTTTT.

This clonotype occurred a few times. This chain links TRBV20-1 with TRBJ2-1; D ambiguous. Germline CDR1 DFQATT, CDR2 SNEGSKA (reference sequence). V shed 2 bases and J shed 0 bases, with 8 bases lying between them. The CDR3 contains 14 residues. The CDR3 loop is CSARPAVSYNEQFF. The CDR3 coding sequence is TGCAGTGCTAGACCCGCCGTCTCCTACAATGAGCAGTTCTTC.

There are many counts of this clonotype. The gene calls are TRBV24-1 and TRBJ2-5, with 8 positions matching TRBD2. In germline, CDR1 is KGHDR, CDR2 SFDVKD. The length of the CDR3 is 15 residues. Trimming took 4 bases from V and 7 from J; bases not matched to a gene: 10. DNA for the CDR3: TGTGCCACCAGTGAAGCGGGGGCCCCGTCGGGGACCCAGTACTTC. This gives the protein CATSEAGAPSGTQYF.

Only a few counts were recorded for this clonotype. The chain links TRBV18 to TRBJ2-7; the D gene is possibly TRBD1 (6 bases). Germline V lookup: CDR1 KGHSH, CDR2 LQKENI. The CDR3 loop spans 13 amino acids. Trimming took off 0 bases at V and 3 bases at J, with 6 bases between the two ends. The CDR3 DNA sequence: TGTGCCAGCTCACCACCACAGGGCTACGAGCAGTACTTC. This gives the protein CASSPPQGYEQYF.

This chain uses TRBV5-1 with TRBJ2-2, with 9 positions matching TRBD2. CDR1 and CDR2 from the germline V gene are SGHRS and YFSETQ. CDR3 length: 17 residues. V lost 2 bases to trimming and J lost 0 bases; unmatched junction nucleotides: 5. The CDR3 loop is CASSFGTSQTNTGELFF. As DNA, the CDR3 is TGCGCCAGCAGCTTCGGGACTAGCCAGACGAACACCGGGGAGCTGTTTTTT.

This clonotype appeared a few times. J is TRBJ2-2 and V is TRBV18, with 9 positions matching TRBD2. The V segment lost 3 bases and the J segment 4 bases; nucleotides outside the gene matches: 9. Looked up from germline, CDR1 is KGHSH and CDR2 is LQKENI. CDR3 length equals 17 residues. The CDR3 nucleotides read TGTGCCAGCTCACCGTCTGCGCGGGGGGGCATCACCGGGGAGCTGTTTTTT. This encodes CASSPSARGGITGELFF.

This clonotype showed up just a few times. The chain combines TRBV3-1 with TRBJ2-7, with unresolved D. The germline V gene has CDR1 LGHDT and CDR2 YNNKEL (reference sequence). This CDR3 is built from 14 residues. Trimming left V 4 bases short and J 7 bases short, with 17 bases between. The CDR3 protein is CASSPLSRTEEQYF. Written as DNA, the CDR3 is TGTGCCAGCAGCCCTCTCTCTCGAACAGAGGAGCAGTACTTC.

This clonotype was seen many times. V usage is TRBV20-1 and J usage is TRBJ2-3; the D gene is possibly TRBD1 (6 bases). The V end lost 3 bases, the J end lost 0 bases, and 13 bases lay between the germline ends. This CDR3 has 15 amino acids. The germline V gene encodes CDR1 DFQATT and CDR2 SNEGSKA (reference sequence). This CDR3 reads CSARRPTGSTDTQYF. CDR3 nucleotides: TGCAGTGCTAGGCGCCCCACAGGGAGCACAGATACGCAGTATTTT.

This clonotype was seen a few times. V and J are TRBV20-1 and TRBJ2-1, with a weak D call TRBD2 (5 bases). The V gene lost 8 bases and the J gene lost 8 bases, with 16 bases spanning the gap. Germline values: CDR1 DFQATT, CDR2 SNEGSKA (reference sequence). This CDR3 is 12 amino acids long. The CDR3 nucleotides read TGCAGTACCGACGGGATCTTAGATGAGCAGTTCTTC. It encodes CSTDGILDEQFF.

This clonotype has ten or more counts. V gene TRBV5-1 combines with J gene TRBJ2-1; D may be TRBD2 (6 bases). The V and J ends lost 4 bases and 5 bases respectively, with 16 bases between them. The CDR3 sequence is 15 residues long. The germline V gene encodes CDR1 SGHRS and CDR2 YFSETQ. CDR3 in amino acids: CASSLGGALDNEQFF. In DNA form, the CDR3 reads TGCGCCAGCAGCCTTGGAGGGGCCCTGGACAATGAGCAGTTCTTC.

The rearrangement links TRBV29-1 to TRBJ2-1, with D perhaps matching TRBD2 (5 bases). V was cut by 0 bases and J by 6 bases, with 9 bases left in between. Germline lookup yields CDR1 SQVTM and CDR2 ANQGSEA. The CDR3 covers 13 residues. Here the CDR3 reads CSVEDLRVNEQFF. In nucleotides, the CDR3 is TGCAGCGTTGAAGATCTGAGGGTCAATGAGCAGTTCTTC.

The CDR3 sequence is CASSLRAANSPLHF. The CDR3 DNA is TGTGCCAGCAGTTTACGGGCAGCCAATTCACCCCTCCACTTT. The chain has TRBV28 and TRBJ1-6; no clear D gene. The ends were cut back, 2 bases at V and 7 bases at J, with 9 bases in the middle. The germline gives CDR1 MDHEN, CDR2 SYDVKM. The CDR3 covers 14 residues. Together with reference TRBV28 and TRBJ1-6, the CDR3 gives the full variable domain: DVKVTQSSRYLVKRTGEKVFLECVQDMDHENMFWYRQDPGLGLRLIYFSYDVKMKEKGDIPEGYSVSREKKERFSLILESASTNQTSMYLCASSLRAANSPLHFGNGTRLTVT.